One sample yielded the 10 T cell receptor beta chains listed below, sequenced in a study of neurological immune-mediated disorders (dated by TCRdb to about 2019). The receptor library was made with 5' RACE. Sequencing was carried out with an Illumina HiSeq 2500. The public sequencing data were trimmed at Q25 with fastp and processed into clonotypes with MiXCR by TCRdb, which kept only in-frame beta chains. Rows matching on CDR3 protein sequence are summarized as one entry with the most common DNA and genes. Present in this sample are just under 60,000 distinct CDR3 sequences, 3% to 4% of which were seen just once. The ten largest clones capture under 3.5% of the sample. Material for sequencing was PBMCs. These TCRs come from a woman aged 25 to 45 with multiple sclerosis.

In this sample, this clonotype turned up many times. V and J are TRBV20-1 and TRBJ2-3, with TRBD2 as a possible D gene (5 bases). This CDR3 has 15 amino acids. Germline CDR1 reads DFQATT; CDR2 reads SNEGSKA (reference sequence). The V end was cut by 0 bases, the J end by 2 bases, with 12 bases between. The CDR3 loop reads CSARDWGAPTDTQYF. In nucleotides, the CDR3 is TGCAGTGCTAGAGATTGGGGAGCTCCCACAGATACGCAGTATTTT.

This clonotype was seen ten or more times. This CDR3 reads CASSLHRRGKETQYF. For the CDR3, the DNA is TGTGCCAGCAGTTTACACAGGAGGGGGAAAGAGACCCAGTACTTC. The chain links TRBV12-3 or TRBV12-4 to TRBJ2-5; either TRBD1 or TRBD2 may supply D (6 bases each). The CDR3 consists of 15 residues. V was cut by 2 bases and J by 3 bases, with 13 bases left in between.

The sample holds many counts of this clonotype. CDR3 region: CASSPGQGNEKLFF. CDR3 DNA sequence: TGCGCCAGCAGCCCGGGACAGGGTAATGAAAAACTGTTTTTT. J is TRBJ1-4 and V is TRBV5-1; TRBD1 aligns across 9 bases. The V gene's germline CDR1 is SGHRS and CDR2 YFSETQ. V was clipped by 4 bases and J by 4 bases; unmatched bases: 2. CDR3 length: 14 amino acids.

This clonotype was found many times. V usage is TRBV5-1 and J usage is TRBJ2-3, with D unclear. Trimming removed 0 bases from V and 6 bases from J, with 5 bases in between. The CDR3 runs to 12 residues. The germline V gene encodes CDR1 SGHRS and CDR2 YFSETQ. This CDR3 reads CASSLGKDTQYF. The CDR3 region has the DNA TGCGCCAGCAGCTTGGGGAAGGATACGCAGTATTTT.

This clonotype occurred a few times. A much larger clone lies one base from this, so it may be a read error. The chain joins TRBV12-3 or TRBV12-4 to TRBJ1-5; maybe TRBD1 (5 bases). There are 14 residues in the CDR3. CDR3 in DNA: TGTGCCAGCAGTTGGGGGGGGAGGGATCAGCCCCAGAATTTT. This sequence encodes CASSWGGRDQPQNF.

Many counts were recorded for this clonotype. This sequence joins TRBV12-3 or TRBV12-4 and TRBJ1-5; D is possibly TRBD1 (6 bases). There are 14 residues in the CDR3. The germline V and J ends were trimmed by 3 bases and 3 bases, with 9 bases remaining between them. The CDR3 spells CASSFGQHNQPQHF. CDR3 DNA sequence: TGTGCCAGCAGTTTCGGACAGCACAATCAGCCCCAGCATTTT.

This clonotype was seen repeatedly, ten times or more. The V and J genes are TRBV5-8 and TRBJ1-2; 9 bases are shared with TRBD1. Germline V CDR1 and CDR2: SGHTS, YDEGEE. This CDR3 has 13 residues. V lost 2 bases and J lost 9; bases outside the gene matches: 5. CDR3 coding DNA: TGTGCCAGCAGCTTAAGGGACAGGGACAGCTACACCTTC. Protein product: CASSLRDRDSYTF.

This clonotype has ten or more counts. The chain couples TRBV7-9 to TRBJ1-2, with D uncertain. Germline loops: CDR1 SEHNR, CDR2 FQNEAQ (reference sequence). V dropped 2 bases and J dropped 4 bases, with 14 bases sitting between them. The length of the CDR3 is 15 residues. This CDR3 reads CASSLIGGTFYGYTF. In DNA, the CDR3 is TGTGCCAGCAGCTTAATCGGCGGAACCTTCTATGGCTACACCTTC. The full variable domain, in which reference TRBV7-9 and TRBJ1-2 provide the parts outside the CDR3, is DTGVSQNPRHKITKRGQNVTFRCDPISEHNRLYWYRQTLGQGPEFLTYFQNEAQLEKSRLLSDRFSAERPKGSFSTLEIQRTEQGDSAMYLCASSLIGGTFYGYTFGSGTRLTVV.

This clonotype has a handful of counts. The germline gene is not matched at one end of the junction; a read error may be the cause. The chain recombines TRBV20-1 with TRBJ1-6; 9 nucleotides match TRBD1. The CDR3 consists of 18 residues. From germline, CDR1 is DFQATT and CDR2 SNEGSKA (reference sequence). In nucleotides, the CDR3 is TGCAGTGCTCAGACAGGGGGACCCAGTTTCTCCTATAATTCACCCCTCAACTTT. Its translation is CSAQTGGPSFSYNSPLNF.

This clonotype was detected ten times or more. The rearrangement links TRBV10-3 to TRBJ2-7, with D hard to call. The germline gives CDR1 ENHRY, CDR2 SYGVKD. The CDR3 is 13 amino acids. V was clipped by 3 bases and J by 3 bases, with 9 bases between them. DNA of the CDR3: TGTGCCATCAGTGATCGAGCCGGCTACGAGCAGTACTTC. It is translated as CAISDRAGYEQYF.